This T cell receptor (beta chain) was found in a study of metastatic and nonmetastatic thyroid tumors. Turning to the study itself: Repertoires from blood and tumor or nodule tissue of malignant and benign thyroid patients were compared. Overall study findings and caveats: Relative to benign nodules, malignant thyroid tumors were reportedly characterized by significantly elevated TCR beta diversity in blood and tumor.

Trimming took off 0 bases at V and 3 bases at J, with 9 bases between the two ends. The CDR3 is 13 residues long. From germline, CDR1 is DFQATT and CDR2 SNEGSKA (reference sequence). Each patient came to thyroid surgery without any prior treatment (of any kind). In the original analysis: It was from CDR3 differences across clinicopathological groups that a distant-metastasis classifier for papillary thyroid cancer was built. Via MiXCR, TCRdb re-called the PCR reads. TCRdb assigned the V and J calls; the authors' analysis was not used. The table includes approximately 40,000 clones, more than 45% detected once. As concerns this clone: Its antigen is not identified.

The sequence derives from a male donor with papillary thyroid cancer or a benign thyroid nodule (not recorded which). Some clones in this sample may be carry-over from other donors' samples. The V call is TRBV20-1, the J call TRBJ2-7, with D perhaps assigned TRBD1 or TRBD2 (5 bases each). The specimen was tumor tissue. CDR3 sequence reads: CSARDLRGYEQYF. DNA of the CDR3: TGCAGTGCTAGAGATCTGAGGGGCTACGAGCAGTACTTC.